A single T cell receptor beta chain is shown here with its context. Its target antigen remains unknown. No base quality values were provided; no much bigger clone lies one nucleotide off. Ficoll-Paque density gradient centrifugation was used to isolate PBMCs. TCRdb records Illumina NovaSeq 6000 as the sequencer. Using 5'RACE with constant-segment primers, TCRalpha and TCRbeta cDNA libraries were constructed, with sample barcodes and unique molecular identifiers added in the process. RNA was extracted from every sample with Trizol reagent. The libraries were amplified in two PCR steps, and the second step added a second sample barcode and Illumina TruSeq adapters. Libraries were sequenced on an Illumina NovaSeq with 2 x 150 bp paired-end reads. In the original analysis: Demultiplexing of reads and collapsing into UMI-guided consensus sequences were performed with migec v1.2.7. Using mixcr v2.1.11, UMI consensuses were aligned to TRA and TRB V and J templates and then assembled into clonotypes. A clonotype was counted as expanded or contracted only if both edgeR and NoisET called the change significant, with noise models trained on biological replicates. edgeR calls used a false discovery rate-adjusted p below 0.01 and a log2 fold-change threshold of 1. PCA with hierarchical clustering of max-normalized trajectories of the 1000 most abundant clonotypes was used as exploratory dynamics analysis. Separately sequenced CD4+ and CD8+ repertoires were used to assign the CD4 or CD8 phenotype of responding clones. Through fastp at Q25 and MiXCR, TCRdb rebuilt clones from the public reads, retaining in-frame beta chains. When rows share a CDR3 protein, they turn into one entry using the most common DNA and genes. TCRdb assigned the V and J calls; the authors' analysis was not used. For this sample there are 200,000 to 250,000 distinct CDR3 sequences; 15% appear just once. The ten largest clones capture 2.1% of the sample.

This record comes from a study of T-cell memory formation after mild COVID-19 (dated by TCRdb to about 2021). About the full investigation: TCR sequence clusters from the two donors were found to be largely donor specific. In two donors, T-cell clones that expanded and contracted after mild COVID-19 were tracked by sequencing TCRalpha and TCRbeta repertoires over time. Two young, previously healthy adult volunteers, one female and one male, were included in the cohort.

Per the germline V gene (reference sequence), DFQATT is the CDR1 and SNEGSKA is the CDR2. The CDR3 goes from the cysteine to the phenylalanine over 17 residues. Solely the CDR3 DNA is kept, with 51 bases framed from the first base. Germline trimming amounts to 6 bases on V and 1 base on J, with 11 as the count of junction bases outside the gene matches. Points the paper makes about the study in general: Some responding clones were detected in pre-infection memory, suggesting pre-existing cross-reactive memory T cells joined the SARS-CoV-2 response. Whether the second-wave clones peaking on day 37 were SARS-CoV-2 specific was not confirmed. Contracting CD4+ clones appeared mostly in the CM and EM memory subsets, whereas CD8+ clones were enriched in EMRA. The study covered only a couple of mild cases, and larger cohorts including severe cases with pre-infection samples were considered necessary. Balanced CD4/CD8 phenotypes were observed for clones contracting from day 15 to 85, whereas a bias towards CD4+ was observed for a second wave of clones expanding from day 15 to 37.

This chain joins TRBV20-1 to TRBJ2-1, with TRBD2 identical over 11 junction bases. This TCR was sampled from an adult woman who had mild COVID-19 (a few samples of this study predate the infection). The sample titles of this study are shuffled in the database, so cell type and time point are left out; the donor was told from shared clones. What was sequenced was PBMCs or a T cell subset sorted from them (not recorded which). The CDR3 in this case is CSAPGTSGTKSYNEQFF. The sequenced DNA: TGCAGTGCGCCTGGGACTAGCGGAACAAAATCCTACAATGAGCAGTTCTTC.